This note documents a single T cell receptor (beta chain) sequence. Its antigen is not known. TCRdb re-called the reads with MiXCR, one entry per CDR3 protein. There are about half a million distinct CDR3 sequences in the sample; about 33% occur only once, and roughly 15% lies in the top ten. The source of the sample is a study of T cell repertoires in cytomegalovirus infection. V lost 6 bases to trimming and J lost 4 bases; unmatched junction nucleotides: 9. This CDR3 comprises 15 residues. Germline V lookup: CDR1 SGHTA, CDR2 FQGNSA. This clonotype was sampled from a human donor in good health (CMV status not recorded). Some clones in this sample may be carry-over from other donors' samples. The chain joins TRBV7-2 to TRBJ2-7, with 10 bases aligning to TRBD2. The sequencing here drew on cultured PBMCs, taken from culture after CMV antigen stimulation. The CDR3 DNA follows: TGTGCCAGCAGGTCCGGGACTAGCGTACTTTACGAGCAGTACTTC. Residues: CASRSGTSVLYEQYF.